What follows are 26 T cell receptor beta chains derived from one specimen sequenced in a study of lymphopenia after photon versus proton radiotherapy (dated by TCRdb to 2018 to 2020). Library creation used the immunoSEQ multiplex PCR assay. TCRdb took this table from immuneACCESS and kept in-frame rearrangements with V and J called. Such tables lack part of the clones; where checked against another copy, unresolved V genes explain under half of the gap, and the rest is unexplained. The sample includes about 50,000 clones, with 92% observed a single time. The ten most abundant clones make up more than 15% of the sample. This specimen was peripheral blood, taken from a patient treated with photon-based radiotherapy. Receptors were obtained from a woman in her 40s with cholangiocarcinoma.

The rearrangement links TRBV6-4 to TRBJ2-3; TRBD2 aligns across 9 bases. CDR1 is MRHNA, CDR2 SNTAGT, per germline. CDR3 length: 15 residues. Trimming removed 4 bases from V and 2 bases from J; junction bases left unmatched: 4. This chain's CDR3 is CASSVLAGNTDTQYF. In nucleotides, the CDR3 is TGTGCCAGCAGTGTTCTAGCGGGGAACACAGATACGCAGTATTTT.

This chain connects TRBV2 to TRBJ2-7; D uncertain. CDR1 is SNHLY, CDR2 FYNNEI, per germline. The CDR3 spans 11 residues. Trimming took 4 bases from V and 5 from J, leaving 6 bases between them. The CDR3 bases are TGTGCCAGCAGTGGACATGACGAGCAGTACTTC. Its translation: CASSGHDEQYF.

The chain uses TRBV4-3 and TRBJ2-1; D not resolved. Trimming pared 4 bases from V and 5 bases from J, leaving 15 bases between. The CDR3 covers 15 residues. Looked up from germline, CDR1 is LGHNA and CDR2 is YSLEER. CDR3 DNA: TGCGCCAGCAGCCCCGTGGCTCTGCAGAACAATGAGCAGTTCTTC. Amino acids: CASSPVALQNNEQFF.

As DNA, the CDR3 is TGCGCCAGCAGTCACAGGGGGCAATCCTACGAGCAGTACTTC. Encoded protein: CASSHRGQSYEQYF. The chain couples TRBV10-2 to TRBJ2-7; 9 bases are shared with TRBD1. Germline V gene lookup returns CDR1 WSHSY and CDR2 SAAADI. Losses at the gene ends were 5 bases for V and 1 base for J; bases not matched to a gene: 3. The CDR3 length is 14 residues.

The V gene is TRBV7-3, the J gene TRBJ1-1; D possibly corresponds to TRBD1 (5 bases). The length of the CDR3 is 13 residues. Germline V CDR1 and CDR2: SGHTA, FQGTGA. Trimming took off 5 bases at V and 0 bases at J, with 7 bases between the two ends. Here the CDR3 reads CASSTGLNTEAFF. CDR3 DNA sequence: TGTGCCAGCAGCACGGGGCTGAACACTGAAGCTTTCTTT.

CDR3 coding DNA: TGTGCCAGCAGCCAAGAAGAAGGACGGGAGAGGAAAAAACTGTTTTTT. It translates to CASSQEEGRERKKLFF. The chain links TRBV4-2 to TRBJ1-4; D is unclear. The V end was cut by 0 bases, the J end by 9 bases, with 17 bases between. Per the germline V gene, CDR1 is LGHNA and CDR2 is YNFKEQ. This CDR3 comprises 16 residues.

This chain uses TRBV27 with TRBJ1-1, with a weak D call TRBD1 (6 bases). Trimming removed 1 base from V and 10 bases from J, with 13 bases in between. There are 13 residues in the CDR3. Germline V gene sequence: CDR1 MNHEY, CDR2 SMNVEV (reference sequence). The CDR3 loop reads CASSLYRGQGAFF. CDR3 coding DNA: TGTGCCAGCAGTTTATACCGGGGGCAGGGAGCTTTCTTT.

CDR3 DNA sequence: TGTGCCTGGAGTGAGCCGGGAATAAAAACCTTC. Protein product: CAWSEPGIKTF. The chain has TRBV30 and TRBJ1-2; D is unresolved. The CDR3 totals 11 residues. Germline CDR1 GTSNPN, CDR2 SVGIG (reference sequence). V was shortened by 1 base and J by 14 bases, with 14 bases between the two germline ends. Full variable domain (outside the CDR3, taken from reference TRBV30 and TRBJ1-2): SQTIHQWPATLVQPVGSPLSLECTVEGTSNPNLYWYRQAAGRGLQLLFYSVGIGQISSEVPQNLSASRPQDRQFILSSKKLLLSDSGFYLCAWSEPGIKTFGSGTRLTVV.

CDR3 in DNA: TGTGCCAGCTCCCCCCCGGGGACAGGAATGTACGAGCAGTACTTC. Its protein product is CASSPPGTGMYEQYF. This chain joins TRBV18 and TRBJ2-7, with TRBD1 matching over 8 bases. Germline loops: CDR1 KGHSH, CDR2 LQKENI. V lost 6 bases to trimming and J lost 4 bases; unmatched junction nucleotides: 11. The CDR3 sequence is 15 residues long.

This clone was counted a single time. CDR3 protein: CASSFGGASYGYTF. For the CDR3, the DNA is TGTGCCAGCAGTTTTGGCGGGGCAAGCTATGGCTACACCTTC. This rearrangement joins TRBV28 to TRBJ1-2; the D gene is possibly TRBD1 (5 bases). The CDR3 has 14 amino acids. The V end was cut by 3 bases, the J end by 4 bases, with 12 bases between. Germline CDR1 reads MDHEN; CDR2 reads SYDVKM.

This chain connects TRBV11-3 to TRBJ1-6; D is perhaps TRBD1 (5 bases). Trimming pared 1 base from V and 7 bases from J, leaving 11 bases between. This CDR3 comprises 15 residues. Germline assignment: CDR1 SGHNT and CDR2 YENEEA. The CDR3 here is CASSLVGVVNSPLHF. CDR3 DNA sequence: TGTGCCAGCAGCTTAGTAGGGGTGGTGAATTCACCCCTCCACTTT. The whole variable domain, filled in from reference TRBV11-3 and TRBJ1-6, reads EAGVVQSPRYKIIEKKQPVAFWCNPISGHNTLYWYLQNLGQGPELLIRYENEEAVDDSQLPKDRFSAERLKGVDSTLKIQPAELGDSAVYLCASSLVGVVNSPLHFGNGTRLTVT.

The rearrangement links TRBV10-1 to TRBJ2-3, with D maybe TRBD2 (5 bases). Per germline, CDR1 WNHNN and CDR2 SYGVQD (reference sequence). The CDR3 spans 13 residues. The V end lost 4 bases, the J end lost 6 bases, and 11 bases lay between the germline ends. CDR3 nucleotides: TGCGCCAGCAGTGGGCAGACGGGGGATACGCAGTATTTT. The encoded protein is CASSGQTGDTQYF.

The V call is TRBV21-1, the J call TRBJ2-3; TRBD2, as called in the table, went unchecked against the DNA. TRBV21-1 is a pseudogene segment. The CDR3 totals 13 residues. CDR3 residues: CASPVPPGDTQYF. The CDR3 region has the DNA TGTGCCAGCCCCGTCCCGCCCGGAGATACGCAGTATTTT.

The chain couples TRBV2 to TRBJ1-5, with D perhaps matching TRBD1 (6 bases). This CDR3 is built from 15 residues. Germline CDR1 reads SNHLY; CDR2 reads FYNNEI. V lost 6 bases and J lost 2, with 14 bases in between. CDR3 sequence: CASSRDTKGNQPQHF. CDR3 DNA: TGTGCCAGCAGCCGGGACACAAAGGGCAATCAGCCCCAGCATTTT.

The chain recombines TRBV10-3 with TRBJ1-5; 9 nucleotides match TRBD1. The CDR3 spans 14 residues. V shed 7 bases, J shed 6 bases, and the junction held 7 bases outside the gene matches. Germline CDR1 is ENHRY and CDR2 is SYGVKD. The CDR3 sequence is CAINPGQGGQPQHF. The CDR3 coding sequence is TGTGCCATCAACCCGGGACAGGGTGGTCAGCCCCAGCATTTT.

The V and J genes are TRBV11-2 and TRBJ1-1; weak D call: TRBD1 (6 bases). V lost 2 bases and J 11 bases, leaving 12 bases between the germline ends. There are 12 residues in the CDR3. CDR1 SGHAT and CDR2 FQNNGV come from the germline V gene. The CDR3 spells CASSLSGQLAFF. The CDR3 DNA is TGTGCCAGCAGCTTATCGGGACAACTCGCTTTCTTT. The whole variable domain, remainder taken from reference TRBV11-2 and TRBJ1-1, is EAGVAQSPRYKIIEKRQSVAFWCNPISGHATLYWYQQILGQGPKLLIQFQNNGVVDDSQLPKDRFSAERLKGVDSTLKIQPAKLEDSAVYLCASSLSGQLAFFGQGTRLTVV.

This chain joins TRBV5-6 and TRBJ1-3; no clear D gene. Germline values: CDR1 SGHDT, CDR2 YYEEEE. The length of the CDR3 is 17 residues. Deletions cut 2 bases from V and 0 bases from J, with 15 bases between. CDR3 region: CASSLMAGLSSGNTIYF. Here the CDR3 DNA reads TGTGCCAGCAGCTTAATGGCTGGCCTTTCCTCTGGAAACACCATATATTTT.

The rearrangement uses TRBV19 and TRBJ2-3; D uncertain. CDR1 and CDR2 from the germline V gene are LNHDA and SQIVND (reference sequence). Trimming took off 5 bases at V and 1 base at J, with 7 bases between the two ends. The CDR3 is made up of 13 amino acids. The CDR3 DNA sequence: TGTGCCAGTAGTGATGACCGCACAGATACGCAGTATTTT. Its translation: CASSDDRTDTQYF. The whole variable domain, filled in from reference TRBV19 and TRBJ2-3, reads DGGITQSPKYLFRKEGQNVTLSCEQNLNHDAMYWYRQDPGQGLRLIYYSQIVNDFQKGDIAEGYSVSREKKESFPLTVTSAQKNPTAFYLCASSDDRTDTQYFGPGTRLTVL.

This clone is a singleton in its sample. This chain connects TRBV30 to TRBJ1-4; D gene uncertain. The CDR3 spans 12 residues. Germline lookup yields CDR1 GTSNPN and CDR2 SVGIG (reference sequence). V was pared by 0 bases and J by 14 bases, with 13 bases between. CDR3 amino acids: CAWSVDEPELFF. In DNA, the CDR3 is TGTGCCTGGAGTGTGGACGAACCAGAGCTGTTTTTT.

This chain connects TRBV5-1 to TRBJ1-2, with 7 nucleotides matching TRBD1. Germline-derived CDR1 and CDR2 are SGHRS and YFSETQ. Germline trimming cut 4 bases from V and 0 bases from J; bases unmatched to any gene: 9. The CDR3 loop spans 16 amino acids. The CDR3 region is CASSLTGDSSNYGYTF. In DNA form, the CDR3 reads TGCGCCAGCAGCCTAACCGGGGACAGCTCTAACTATGGCTACACCTTC.

J is TRBJ2-7 and V is TRBV9; tentatively, D is TRBD1 (5 bases). With 4 bases removed from V and 7 bases from J, the gap between germline ends came to 18 bases. Germline CDR1 is SGDLS and CDR2 is YYNGEE. CDR3 length: 14 residues. The CDR3 is CASSPGQGSREQYF. The CDR3 DNA follows: TGTGCCAGCAGCCCCGGACAAGGCTCGAGGGAGCAGTACTTC.

A note on this clone: One end of the junction fails to match germline, which may point to a read error. The V call is TRBV6-1, the J call TRBJ2-7, with 8 bases fitting TRBD2. The CDR3 contains 13 residues. Germline V lookup: CDR1 MNHNS, CDR2 SASEGT. The CDR3 sequence: CASRSGSSYEQYF. The DNA of the CDR3 is TGCGCCTCCCGGAGCGGGAGCTCCTACGAGCAGTACTTC.

The chain couples TRBV6-4 to TRBJ1-2; 10 positions match TRBD1. Germline V CDR1 and CDR2: MRHNA, SNTAGT. Losses at the gene ends were 2 bases for V and 3 bases for J; bases not matched to a gene: 0. This CDR3 comprises 14 residues. CDR3 sequence (DNA): TGTGCCAGCAGTGACGGGACAGGGGACTATGGCTACACCTTC. As protein: CASSDGTGDYGYTF.

V and J are TRBV27 and TRBJ2-2, with 9 bases identical to TRBD1. Per germline, CDR1 MNHEY and CDR2 SMNVEV (reference sequence). CDR3 length equals 15 residues. The V gene end was trimmed by 5 bases and the J gene end by 3 bases; junction bases not matched to a gene: 4. The CDR3 reads CASSTRTGDTGELFF. The CDR3 coding sequence is TGTGCCAGCAGTACCCGGACAGGGGACACCGGGGAGCTGTTTTTT.

CDR3 nucleotide sequence: TGCGCCAGCAGCCAAGCAGGGCCCCTAGCGGGAGTGGCAGATACGCAGTATTTT. It encodes CASSQAGPLAGVADTQYF. The chain links TRBV4-3 to TRBJ2-3; 10 positions match TRBD2. V trimming: 1 base; J trimming: 4 bases; junction bases outside the gene matches: 11. The germline CDR1 and CDR2 sequences are LGHNA and YSLEER. The CDR3 runs 18 residues.

V gene TRBV2 combines with J gene TRBJ1-1; the match to TRBD1 covers 9 bases. This CDR3 is built from 15 residues. Germline V gene lookup returns CDR1 SNHLY and CDR2 FYNNEI. Trimming at V came to 7 bases and at J to 1 base, leaving 7 bases not matched to a gene. The CDR3 loop is CASTFRTGANTEAFF. The CDR3 DNA reads TGTGCCAGCACATTCAGGACAGGGGCGAACACTGAAGCTTTCTTT.